One T cell receptor beta chain is described in this entry. These data belong to a study of blood T cell repertoires in COVID-19. About the research overall: COVID-19 samples collected from the United States, Italy and Spain covered acute and convalescent phases. T cells, B-cell-depleted T cells, or PBMCs supplied cDNA or gDNA.

In the original workflow: Using reference gene primer amplification, nucleated cell counts were estimated. Sequencing used immunoSEQ multiplex PCR; TCRdb keeps in-frame clones, though not all of them. For V, J and clone size, that table is used; D and trimming come from the DNA. Found here are 25,000 to 35,000 clones, 80% to 90% of them singletons; the top ten hold around a quarter. This CDR3 has 13 residues. Between the trimmed V and J ends, which lost 5 bases and 8 bases, there was a span of 16 bases. In germline, CDR1 is SGHNT, CDR2 YYREEE (reference sequence). V gene TRBV5-4 combines with J gene TRBJ1-2; D perhaps matches TRBD1 (6 bases). The sequence derives from a human donor in a cohort sampled during active COVID-19. The sequencing sample was made of peripheral blood. The CDR3 DNA follows: TGTGCCAGCAGGGAGAGGGGGTACGGCGGCTACACCTTC. Its translation: CASRERGYGGYTF.